A selection of T cell receptor beta chains follows, all from one sample in a study of blood T cell repertoires in COVID-19. This table comes from immunoSEQ multiplex PCR, and its TCRdb copy is limited to in-frame clones, with some not included. The table records around 51,000 clones, about nine tenths of them present only once. Sequencing input: peripheral blood. Receptors originate from a man in his 70s with acute or convalescent COVID-19. Each CDR3 is given with its conserved first and last residue. The order of the fields is J gene, clone size, V gene, D gene, CDR3 protein, CDR3 DNA. The D gene is left open where the match is weak. The size field is filled for only some rows; it gives once, few, many or a size class.

>TRBJ2-5|.|TRBV18|.
CASSPSWTGREETQYF
TGTGCCAGCTCACCGAGCTGGACAGGGAGGGAAGAGACCCAGTACTTC
>TRBJ2-5|.|TRBV7-3|.
CASSPNRGETQYF
TGTGCCAGCAGCCCCAATAGAGGGGAGACCCAGTACTTC
>TRBJ1-2|.|TRBV7-2|.
CASSLVPWGDYGYTF
TGTGCCAGCAGCCTGGTTCCTTGGGGGGACTATGGCTACACCTTC
>TRBJ1-3|.|TRBV5-1|TRBD1
CASSLPDRGRGNTIYF
TGCGCCAGCAGCTTGCCCGACAGGGGGAGAGGAAACACCATATATTTT
>TRBJ1-3|.|TRBV9|TRBD1
CASSGGQEISGNTIYF
TGTGCCAGCAGCGGGGGACAGGAAATCTCTGGAAACACCATATATTTT
>TRBJ2-3|.|TRBV19|.
CASSLLKPSTDTQYF
TGTGCCAGTAGTCTTCTCAAGCCAAGCACAGATACGCAGTATTTT
>TRBJ1-2|.|TRBV6-2/TRBV6-3|TRBD1
CASSPAEGAKIGYTF
TGTGCCAGCAGCCCCGCGGAGGGGGCGAAAATCGGCTACACCTTC
>TRBJ2-3|once|TRBV5-4|TRBD2
CASSLAGSGASTDTQYF
TGTGCCAGCAGCTTGGCGGGTAGCGGGGCCAGCACAGATACGCAGTATTTT
>TRBJ1-3|.|TRBV7-9|TRBD1
CASGRQGPSGNTIYF
TGTGCCAGCGGCCGACAGGGCCCCTCTGGAAACACCATATATTTT
>TRBJ2-4|.|TRBV24-1|TRBD1
CATSDGTVAKNIQYF
TGTGCCACCAGTGACGGGACAGTAGCCAAAAACATTCAGTACTTC
>TRBJ1-2|.|TRBV4-1|.
CASSQEKLLYGYTF
TGCGCCAGCAGCCAAGAAAAACTCCTCTATGGCTACACCTTC
>TRBJ2-1|.|TRBV18|.
CASSPFTEYNEQFF
TGTGCCAGCTCACCATTTACAGAGTACAATGAGCAGTTCTTC
>TRBJ2-2|.|TRBV4-3|.
CASSQDRFERARTGELFF
TGCGCCAGCAGCCAAGATAGGTTCGAGCGGGCCAGGACCGGGGAGCTGTTTTTT
>TRBJ1-1|.|TRBV5-1|.
CASSFGGKGTEAFF
TGCGCCAGCAGCTTTGGAGGGAAGGGCACTGAAGCTTTCTTT
>TRBJ2-5|.|TRBV7-2|.
CASSLIGETQYF
TGTGCCAGCAGCTTAATCGGGGAGACCCAGTACTTC
>TRBJ2-7|.|TRBV6-6|.
CASRRQASSYEQYF
TGTGCCAGCAGGAGACAGGCGAGCTCCTACGAGCAGTACTTC
>TRBJ1-6|.|TRBV28|.
CASRSGAGGSPLHF
TGTGCCAGCAGATCAGGGGCTGGAGGTTCACCCCTCCACTTT
>TRBJ2-7|.|TRBV6-2/TRBV6-3|.
CASSYNGDSYEQYF
TGTGCCAGCAGTTACAACGGGGACTCCTACGAGCAGTACTTC
>TRBJ2-2|.|TRBV9|.
CASSPTNTGELFF
TGTGCCAGCAGCCCAACGAACACCGGGGAGCTGTTTTTT
>TRBJ2-1|.|TRBV5-1|.
CASRRTALEGNEQFF
TGCGCCAGCCGGAGGACAGCGCTAGAGGGCAATGAGCAGTTCTTC